This T cell receptor (beta chain) was documented in a study of early T cells in non-severe SARS-CoV-2 infection. As for the study in general: It was bulk RNA from unsorted whole blood that was sequenced, and the chains were unpaired. Overall study results and limits: Missing private and CD4 specificities, VDJdb matching favored anti-spike CD8 responses.

The CDR3 sequence is 15 residues long. J lost 4 bases, V lost 5 bases, and 9 bases had no gene match. Germline V gives CDR1 SGHVS, CDR2 FQNEAQ. TCRdb re-derived calls from the 5' RACE reads in MiXCR, one entry per CDR3 protein. Among some 83,000 distinct CDR3 sequences, 8% to 13% were seen once, and the ten largest hold over 7%. This clonotype appeared a few times. As yet, its antigen is unknown. The receptor's source is an adult who was a healthcare worker with PCR-confirmed SARS-CoV-2 infection or an uninfected control (not recorded which). The genes are TRBV7-8 and TRBJ2-5; 8 bases align to TRBD2. The sequencing here drew on whole blood, taken at baseline. As DNA, the CDR3 is TGTGCCAGCAGCCCCCACCGGGGGGGCACAGAGACCCAGTACTTC. It translates to CASSPHRGGTETQYF.